The clone carrying this T cell receptor (beta chain) was found many times. Its antigen is undetermined. This CDR3 region has 16 residues. With 5 bases removed from V and 3 bases from J, the gap between germline ends came to 20 bases. CDR1 MGHRA and CDR2 YSYEKL come from the germline V gene. These data belong to a study of neurological immune-mediated disorders. Study results and caveats: The multiple sclerosis repertoire cluster was not associated with any clinical or MRI feature, with the authors stating that larger cohorts are needed. Because no CDR3 amino acid sequences were shared across subjects by expanded clones, private repertoires were suggested in all groups.

From the 5' RACE reads, TCRdb called clonotypes with MiXCR, one entry per CDR3 protein. Here the sample spans about 55,000 distinct CDR3 sequences, about 4.2% being singletons. This sequence originates from a man aged 50 to 59 with multiple sclerosis. The sequenced sample was PBMCs. The chain is built from TRBV4-1 and TRBJ2-7; D tentatively fits TRBD1 or TRBD2 (7 bases each). The CDR3: CASSYRGGGSVYEQYF. The DNA of the CDR3 is TGCGCCAGCAGCTACAGGGGAGGGGGCTCGGTCTACGAGCAGTACTTC.